This T cell receptor (beta chain) came from a study of CD8+CD57+ T cells in acquired aplastic anemia. Genomic DNA served as template for TCR beta VDJ and CDR3 profiling. TCRdb re-analysed the reads in MiXCR, keeping a single row per CDR3 protein. The top ten hold roughly 0.89% of the sample, which has roughly 500,000 distinct CDR3 sequences, around 33% seen once. Sequenced patients had shown CD8+CD57+ cell expansion by flow cytometry. This CDR3 has 15 amino acids. CDR1 and CDR2 from the germline V gene are SNHLY and FYNNEI. After removal of 4 bases from V and 3 bases from J, the junction contained 3 bases not matched to a gene.

The receptor was isolated from a human donor with aplastic anemia. The chain uses TRBV2 and TRBJ2-7; 13 bases map to TRBD2. The sample taken for sequencing was sorted CD4+, CD8+, or CD8+CD57+ T cells (not recorded which) from PBMCs. CDR3 sequence reads: CASSVGLAGSYEQYF. The CDR3 DNA reads as TGTGCCAGCAGTGTGGGACTAGCGGGAAGCTACGAGCAGTACTTC.